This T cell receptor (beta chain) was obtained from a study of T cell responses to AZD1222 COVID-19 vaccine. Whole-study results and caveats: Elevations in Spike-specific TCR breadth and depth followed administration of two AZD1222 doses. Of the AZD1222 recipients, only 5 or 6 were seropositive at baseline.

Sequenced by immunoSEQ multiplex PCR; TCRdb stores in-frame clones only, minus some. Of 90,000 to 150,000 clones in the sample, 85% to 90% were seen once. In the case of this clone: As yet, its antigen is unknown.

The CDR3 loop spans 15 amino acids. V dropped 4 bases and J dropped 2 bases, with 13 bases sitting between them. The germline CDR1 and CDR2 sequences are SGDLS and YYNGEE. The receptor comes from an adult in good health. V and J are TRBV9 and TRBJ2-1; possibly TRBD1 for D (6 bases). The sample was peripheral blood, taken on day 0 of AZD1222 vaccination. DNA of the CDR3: TGTGCCAGCAGCCTTTCAGGGGTAACCTACAATGAGCAGTTCTTC. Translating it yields CASSLSGVTYNEQFF.